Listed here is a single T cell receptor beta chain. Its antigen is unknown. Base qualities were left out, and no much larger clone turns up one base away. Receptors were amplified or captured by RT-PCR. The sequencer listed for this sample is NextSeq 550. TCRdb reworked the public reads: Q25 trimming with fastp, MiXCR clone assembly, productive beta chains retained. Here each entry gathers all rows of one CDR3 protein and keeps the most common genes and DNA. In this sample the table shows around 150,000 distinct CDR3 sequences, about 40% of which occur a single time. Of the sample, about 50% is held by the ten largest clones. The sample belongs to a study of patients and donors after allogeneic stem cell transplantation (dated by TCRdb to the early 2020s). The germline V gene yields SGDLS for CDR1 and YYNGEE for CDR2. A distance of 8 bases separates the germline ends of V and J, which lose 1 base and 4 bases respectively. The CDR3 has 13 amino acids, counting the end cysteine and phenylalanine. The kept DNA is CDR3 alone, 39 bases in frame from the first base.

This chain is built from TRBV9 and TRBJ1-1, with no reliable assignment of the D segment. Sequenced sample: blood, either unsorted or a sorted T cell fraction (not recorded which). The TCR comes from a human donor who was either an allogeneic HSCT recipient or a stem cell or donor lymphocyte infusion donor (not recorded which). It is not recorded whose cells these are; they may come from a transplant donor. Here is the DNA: TGTGCCAGCAGCGTACTGCCGTCCACTGAAGCTTTCTTT. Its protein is CASSVLPSTEAFF.